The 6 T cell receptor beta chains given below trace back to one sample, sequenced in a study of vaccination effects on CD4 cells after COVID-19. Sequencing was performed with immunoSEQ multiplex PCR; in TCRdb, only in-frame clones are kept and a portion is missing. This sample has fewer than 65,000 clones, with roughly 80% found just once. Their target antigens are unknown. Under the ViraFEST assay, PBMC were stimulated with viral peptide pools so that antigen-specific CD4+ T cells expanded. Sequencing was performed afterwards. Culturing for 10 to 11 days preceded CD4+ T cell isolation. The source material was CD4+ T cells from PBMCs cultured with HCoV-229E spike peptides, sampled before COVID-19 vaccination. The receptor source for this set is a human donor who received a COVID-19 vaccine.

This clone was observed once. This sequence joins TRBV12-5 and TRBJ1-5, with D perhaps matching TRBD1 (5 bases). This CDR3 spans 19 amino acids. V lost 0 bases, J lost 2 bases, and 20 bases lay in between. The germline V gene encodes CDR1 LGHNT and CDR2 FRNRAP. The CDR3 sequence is CASGLVQDGRFLGNQPQHF. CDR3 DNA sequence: TGTGCTAGTGGTTTGGTACAGGACGGTCGGTTTCTAGGCAATCAGCCCCAGCATTTT.

The DNA of the CDR3 is TGCGCCAGCAGCCAAGTCGGACTAGCGGGGACAGATACGCAGTATTTT. This translates into CASSQVGLAGTDTQYF. The J gene is TRBJ2-3, the V gene TRBV4-3; 12 bases are shared with TRBD2. Per the germline V gene, CDR1 is LGHNA and CDR2 is YSLEER. The CDR3 is 16 amino acids. The J segment lost 3 bases and the V segment lost 1 base, leaving 2 bases of the junction unmatched.

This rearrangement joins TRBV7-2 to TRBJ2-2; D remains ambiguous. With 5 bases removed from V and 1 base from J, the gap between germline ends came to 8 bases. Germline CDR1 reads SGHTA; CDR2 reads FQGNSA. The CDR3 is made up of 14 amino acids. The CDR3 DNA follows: TGTGCCAGCAGCCAGGCAATGAACACCGGGGAGCTGTTTTTT. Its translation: CASSQAMNTGELFF.

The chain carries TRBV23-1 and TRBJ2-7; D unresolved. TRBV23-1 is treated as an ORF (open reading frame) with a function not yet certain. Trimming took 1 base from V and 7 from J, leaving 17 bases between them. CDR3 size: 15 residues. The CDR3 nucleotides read TGCGCCAGCAGTCAATTCCGGGCCTGGATCAGGGAGCAGTACGTC. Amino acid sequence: CASSQFRAWIREQYV.

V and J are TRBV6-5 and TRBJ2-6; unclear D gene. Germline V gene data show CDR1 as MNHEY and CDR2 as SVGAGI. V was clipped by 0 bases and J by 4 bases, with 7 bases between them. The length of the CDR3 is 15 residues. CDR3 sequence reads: CASSYSRNGANVLTF. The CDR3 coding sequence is TGTGCCAGCAGTTACTCGCGAAACGGGGCCAACGTCCTGACTTTC.

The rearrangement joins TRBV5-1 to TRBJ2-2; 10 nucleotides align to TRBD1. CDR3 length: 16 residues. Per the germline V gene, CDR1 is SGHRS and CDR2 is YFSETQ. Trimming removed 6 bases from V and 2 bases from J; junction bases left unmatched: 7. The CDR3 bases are TGCGCCAGCATCTCGGGACAGGGGACCAACACCGGGGAGCTGTTTTTT. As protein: CASISGQGTNTGELFF.